This TCR beta chain was captured in a study of cytomegalovirus exposure and HLA in healthy donors. Study-level results: In vitro work confirmed that a few CMV-associated chains recognize CMV antigens.

Primers: 60 Vbeta forward and 13 Jbeta reverse. TCRdb's table, derived via immunoSEQ multiplex PCR, lists solely in-frame clones and lacks some. The data contain tens of thousands of clones, roughly 69% of them singletons. This clone turned up a few times. Its antigen is undetermined. This CDR3 has 18 amino acids. J gave up 3 bases and V 2 bases, and 10 bases lay outside the gene matches. Germline lookup yields CDR1 KGHSH and CDR2 LQKENI. The specimen was PBMCs. J is TRBJ1-4 and V is TRBV18; 9 bases are shared with TRBD1. The receptor was derived from a woman in her forties or fifties in good health and CMV-seronegative. As DNA, the CDR3 is TGTGCCAGCTCACCAGGGGACAGGGAGGTGAAAGCTAATGAAAAACTGTTTTTT. It is translated as CASSPGDREVKANEKLFF.